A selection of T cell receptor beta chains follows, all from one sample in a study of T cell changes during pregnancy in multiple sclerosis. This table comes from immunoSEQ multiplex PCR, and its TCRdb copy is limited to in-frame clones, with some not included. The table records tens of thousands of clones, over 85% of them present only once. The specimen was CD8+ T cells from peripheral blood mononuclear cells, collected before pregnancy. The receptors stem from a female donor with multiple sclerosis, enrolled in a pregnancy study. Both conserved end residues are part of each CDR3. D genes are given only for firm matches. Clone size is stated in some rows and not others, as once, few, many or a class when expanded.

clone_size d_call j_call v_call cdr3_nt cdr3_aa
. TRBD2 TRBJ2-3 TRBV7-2 TGTGCCAGCAGCTTTACGGCGGGGGGCACAGATACGCAGTATTTT CASSFTAGGTDTQYF
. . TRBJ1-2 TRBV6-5 TGTGCCAGCAAACCCCAGGGAATTTATGGCTACACCTTC CASKPQGIYGYTF
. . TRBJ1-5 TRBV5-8 TGTGCCAGCAGACCGGTAAATCAGCCCCAGCATTTT CASRPVNQPQHF
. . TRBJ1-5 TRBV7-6 TGTGCCAGCAGCTTACTACCGCATACCTATAGCAATCAGCCCCAGCATTTT CASSLLPHTYSNQPQHF
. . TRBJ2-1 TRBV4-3 TGCGCCAGCAGCCAAGTAAAGAGCCCCTACAATGAGCAGTTCTTC CASSQVKSPYNEQFF
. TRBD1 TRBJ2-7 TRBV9 TGTGCCAGCAGCGTTGAGCCGACAGGGAGCTACGAGCAGTACTTC CASSVEPTGSYEQYF
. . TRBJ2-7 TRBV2 TGTGCCAGCAGTGCCCCAGGGGTGTTCTCCTACGAGCAGTACTTC CASSAPGVFSYEQYF
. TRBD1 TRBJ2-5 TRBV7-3 TGTGCCAGCAGCCCAGGGACAGAACAAGAGACCCAGTACTTC CASSPGTEQETQYF
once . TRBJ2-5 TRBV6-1 TGTGCCAGCAGTGACAGGTGGGAGACCCAGTACTTC CASSDRWETQYF
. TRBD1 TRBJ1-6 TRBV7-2 TGTGCCAGCAGCTTGAGAGTTCCGGGACAGGCTAATTCACCCCTCCACTTT CASSLRVPGQANSPLHF
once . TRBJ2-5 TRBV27 TGTGCCAGCAGTTTCTCCGGGGACCAAGAGACCCAGTACTTC CASSFSGDQETQYF
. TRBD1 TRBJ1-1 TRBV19 TGTGCCACCGAACAGGGGGTTGAAGGAGCTTTCTTT CATEQGVEGAFF
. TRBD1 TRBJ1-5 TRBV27 TGTGCCAGCAGTTTATCGGGCTGGTGGGACAGGGTTAACAATCAGCCCCAGCATTTT CASSLSGWWDRVNNQPQHF
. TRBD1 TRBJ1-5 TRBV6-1 TGTGCCAGCACTTTGGACAGGGCCGGCAATCAGCCCCAGCATTTT CASTLDRAGNQPQHF
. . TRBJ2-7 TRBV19 TGTGCCAGTAGTTCCAAGACCCAGGGCAGATCCTACGAGCAGTACTTC CASSSKTQGRSYEQYF
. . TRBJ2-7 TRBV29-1 TGCAGCGTTGAAGAGCCAGGTTCCTACGAGCAGTACTTC CSVEEPGSYEQYF
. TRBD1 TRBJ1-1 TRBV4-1 TGCGCCAGCAGCTTAGGGACAGTCCACACTGAAGCTTTCTTT CASSLGTVHTEAFF
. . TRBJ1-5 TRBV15 TGTGCCACCAGCAGAGACTCCGTTTTAGACACCAATCAGCCCCAGCATTTT CATSRDSVLDTNQPQHF
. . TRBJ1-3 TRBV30 TGTGCCTCCGTGGACAGCTCTGGAAACACCATATATTTT CASVDSSGNTIYF
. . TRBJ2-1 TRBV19 TGTGCCAGTGGTCCCGGGTCCCGGAGCCATGAGCAGTTCTTC CASGPGSRSHEQFF
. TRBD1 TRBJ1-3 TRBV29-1 TGCAGCGCCCGGGACAGTGGAAACACCATATATTTT CSARDSGNTIYF
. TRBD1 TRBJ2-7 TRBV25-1 TGTGCCAGCAGTCGAACAGGGGATTCCTCCTACGAGCAGTACTTC CASSRTGDSSYEQYF
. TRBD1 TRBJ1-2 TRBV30 TGTGCCAGATACAGGGGCAGCAGCTATGGCTACACCTTC CARYRGSSYGYTF
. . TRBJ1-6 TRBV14 TGTGCCAGCAGCCCGGCGGGACTCATCAATTCACCCCTCCACTTT CASSPAGLINSPLHF
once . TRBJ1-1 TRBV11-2 TGTGCCAGCAGCTACGGGGGGACTGAAGCTTTCTTT CASSYGGTEAFF
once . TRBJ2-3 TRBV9 TGTGCCAGCAGCGTATCCCCGAGACAGCTGACTAGCACAGATACGCAGTATTTT CASSVSPRQLTSTDTQYF
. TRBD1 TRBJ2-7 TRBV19 TGTGCCAGTAAGGGGGCTTACGAGCAGTACTTC CASKGAYEQYF
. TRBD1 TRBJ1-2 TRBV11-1 TGTGCCAGCAGCTTCGGCAGGGGGAACTATGGCTACACCTTC CASSFGRGNYGYTF
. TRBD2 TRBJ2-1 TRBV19 TGTGCCAGTAGTCAAGCGGGGGGAGATGAGCAGTTCTTC CASSQAGGDEQFF
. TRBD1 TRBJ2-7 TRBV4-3 TGCGCCAGCAGCCAAGCTGGTACAGGGGCCTACGAGCAGTACTTC CASSQAGTGAYEQYF